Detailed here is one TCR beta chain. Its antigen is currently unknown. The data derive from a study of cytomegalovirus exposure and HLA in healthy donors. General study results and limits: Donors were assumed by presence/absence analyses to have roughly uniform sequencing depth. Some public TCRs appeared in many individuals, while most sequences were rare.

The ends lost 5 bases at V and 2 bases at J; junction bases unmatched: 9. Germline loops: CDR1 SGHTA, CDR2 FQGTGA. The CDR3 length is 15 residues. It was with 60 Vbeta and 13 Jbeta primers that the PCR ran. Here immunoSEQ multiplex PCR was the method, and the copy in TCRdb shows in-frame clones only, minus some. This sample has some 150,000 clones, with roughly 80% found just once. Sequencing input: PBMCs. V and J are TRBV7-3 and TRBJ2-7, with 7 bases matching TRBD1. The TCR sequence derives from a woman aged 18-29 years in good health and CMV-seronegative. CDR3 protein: CASSAKGGSAYEQYF. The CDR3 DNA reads TGTGCCAGCAGCGCGAAAGGGGGCTCGGCCTACGAGCAGTACTTC.